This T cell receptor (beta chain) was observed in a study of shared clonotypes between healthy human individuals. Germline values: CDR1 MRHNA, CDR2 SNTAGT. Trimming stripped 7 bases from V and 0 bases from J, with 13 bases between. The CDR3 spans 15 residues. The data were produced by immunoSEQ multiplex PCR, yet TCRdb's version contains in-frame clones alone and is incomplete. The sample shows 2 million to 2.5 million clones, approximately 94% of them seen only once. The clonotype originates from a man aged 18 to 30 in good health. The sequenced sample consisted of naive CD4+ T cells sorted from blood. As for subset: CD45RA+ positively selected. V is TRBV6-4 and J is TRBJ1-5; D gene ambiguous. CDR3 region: CASKAEHNSNQPQHF. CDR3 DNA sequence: TGTGCCAGCAAGGCCGAGCATAATAGCAATCAGCCCCAGCATTTT.